The 28 T cell receptor beta chains given below trace back to one sample, sequenced in a study of Ad26.COV2.S vaccination and SARS-CoV-2 variants. This table comes from immunoSEQ multiplex PCR, and its TCRdb copy is limited to in-frame clones, with some not included. Counted here are approximately 410,000 clones, 92% occurring once; the ten biggest clones make up around 1.8%. Stated treatment: around 19 received Ad26.COV2.S at low or high dose, single or two shots; about 5 received placebo; per-sample allocation not given. Sampling took place 63 days after the first vaccine or placebo injection. The sequencing used peripheral blood, collected in a trial of Ad26.COV2.S vaccine versus placebo. These receptors were taken from a person aged 18-60 years who received the Ad26.COV2.S COVID-19 vaccine or a placebo.

The chain uses TRBV11-2 and TRBJ2-7; the D gene could be TRBD1 or TRBD2 (5 bases each). Germline loops: CDR1 SGHAT, CDR2 FQNNGV. CDR3 size: 15 residues. V was trimmed by 5 bases and J by 5 bases, leaving 19 bases between them. CDR3 sequence (DNA): TGTGCCAGCAGCCCACCAGAGGGGTATCTCAACGAGCAGTACTTC. Protein: CASSPPEGYLNEQYF. Using reference TRBV11-2 and TRBJ2-7 for the parts outside the CDR3, the full variable domain is EAGVAQSPRYKIIEKRQSVAFWCNPISGHATLYWYQQILGQGPKLLIQFQNNGVVDDSQLPKDRFSAERLKGVDSTLKIQPAKLEDSAVYLCASSPPEGYLNEQYFGPGTRLTVT.

This clone appeared many times. The chain links TRBV3-1 (or the pseudogene TRBV3-2) to TRBJ1-5; 7 bases are a match to TRBD1. The CDR3 runs to 14 residues. Trimming cost V 8 bases and J 2 bases; bases outside gene matches: 6. Germline-derived CDR1 and CDR2 are LGHDT and YNNKEL (reference sequence). As DNA, the CDR3 is TGTGCCAGCTGCGGCAGGGGGGGCAATCAGCCCCAGCATTTT. This encodes CASCGRGGNQPQHF.

J is TRBJ2-2 and V is TRBV6-5; the match to TRBD1 covers 7 bases. V shed 4 bases and J 6 bases; nucleotides not matched to a gene: 8. This CDR3 spans 15 amino acids. Looked up from germline, CDR1 is MNHEY and CDR2 is SVGAGI. CDR3 sequence reads: CASSSGQIVPGELFF. CDR3 in DNA: TGTGCCAGCAGTTCGGGACAGATCGTCCCCGGGGAGCTGTTTTTT.

The gene calls are TRBV19 and TRBJ1-5; TRBD1 aligns across 9 bases. The CDR3 has 15 residues. The trim removed 4 bases at V and 1 base at J, leaving 2 bases unmatched. Looked up from germline, CDR1 is LNHDA and CDR2 is SQIVND (reference sequence). CDR3: CASSRDRESNQPQHF. CDR3 in DNA: TGTGCCAGTAGTAGGGACAGGGAAAGCAATCAGCCCCAGCATTTT.

The rearrangement uses TRBV3-1 (or the pseudogene TRBV3-2) and TRBJ2-2; TRBD2 is a possible D gene (6 bases). The CDR3 extends over 17 amino acids. The V gene lost 2 bases and the J gene lost 6 bases, with 19 bases spanning the gap. The V gene's germline CDR1 is LGHDT and CDR2 YNNKEL (reference sequence). As DNA, the CDR3 is TGTGCCAGCAGCCAACCCCGGGACTCCGCTGACTCCGGGGAGCTGTTTTTT. Its protein is CASSQPRDSADSGELFF.

The CDR3 sequence is CASSQETANNSPLHF. The CDR3 DNA sequence: TGTGCCAGCAGCCAAGAGACAGCTAATAATTCACCCCTCCACTTT. The V gene is TRBV3-1 (or the pseudogene TRBV3-2), the J gene TRBJ1-6; perhaps TRBD1 as D (5 bases). The CDR3 spans 15 residues. From germline, CDR1 is LGHDT and CDR2 YNNKEL (reference sequence). V lost 0 bases and J lost 5, with 8 bases in between.

The V and J genes are TRBV28 and TRBJ2-1; TRBD2 aligns across 12 bases. Trimming at V came to 4 bases and at J to 7 bases, leaving 5 bases not matched to a gene. This CDR3 is built from 15 residues. Germline CDR1 and CDR2: MDHEN and SYDVKM. Written as DNA, the CDR3 is TGTGCCAGCAGTTATCTAGCGGGGGGGCGGAATGAGCAGTTCTTC. Amino acid sequence: CASSYLAGGRNEQFF.

The J gene is TRBJ2-7, the V gene TRBV6-5; maybe TRBD2 (6 bases). V lost 6 bases to trimming and J lost 0 bases, with 15 bases between them. Germline V gene data show CDR1 as MNHEY and CDR2 as SVGAGI. The CDR3 sequence is 15 residues long. CDR3 region: CASRALALSSYEQYF. CDR3 DNA: TGTGCCAGCAGAGCCCTAGCGCTGAGCTCCTACGAGCAGTACTTC.

The V and J genes are TRBV6-4 and TRBJ1-1; TRBD1 aligns across 8 bases. Germline values: CDR1 MRHNA, CDR2 SNTAGT. This CDR3 has 14 residues. Trimming at V came to 5 bases and at J to 5 bases, leaving 7 bases not matched to a gene. Written as DNA, the CDR3 is TGTGCCAGCAGTACCGGACAGGGTGGGACTGAAGCTTTCTTT. Translating gives CASSTGQGGTEAFF.

The count of this clone is one. The V and J genes are TRBV19 and TRBJ1-5; no clear D. Germline V gives CDR1 LNHDA, CDR2 SQIVND (reference sequence). Trimming took 3 bases from V and 1 from J, leaving 10 bases between them. This CDR3 region has 15 residues. The CDR3, as DNA: TGTGCCAGTAGTATTTCTCAGTTGAGCAATCAGCCCCAGCATTTT. Amino acids: CASSISQLSNQPQHF.

This sequence joins TRBV18 and TRBJ1-4; 7 positions match TRBD1. Germline trimming cut 3 bases from V and 8 bases from J; bases unmatched to any gene: 6. The CDR3 totals 14 residues. Germline V lookup: CDR1 KGHSH, CDR2 LQKENI. The CDR3 coding sequence is TGTGCCAGCTCACCCCGACAGGGACACGAAAAACTGTTTTTT. It encodes CASSPRQGHEKLFF.

Note on this clone: One end of the junction is discordant with germline, which a read error may explain. The chain links TRBV23-1 to TRBJ1-3; 7 nucleotides align to TRBD1. TRBV23-1 is an open reading frame, and its role is uncertain. The CDR3 covers 22 residues. Here the CDR3 DNA reads TGCGCCAGCAATCAACCCAAGGGGACAGTTCACCAAGACAACCCTCCGAGAAACACCATATATTTT. It encodes CASNQPKGTVHQDNPPRNTIYF.

V and J are TRBV2 and TRBJ2-7; D possibly corresponds to TRBD2 (5 bases). Germline V gene lookup returns CDR1 SNHLY and CDR2 FYNNEI. CDR3 size: 15 residues. V lost 1 base, J lost 2 bases, and 12 bases lay in between. CDR3 DNA: TGTGCCAGCAGTGAAGAGGCCCCCGGGACCTACGAGCAGTACTTC. Protein sequence: CASSEEAPGTYEQYF.

This clone turned up a few times. The CDR3 DNA follows: TGCAGTTTAAGGACCCCTAAAGCTTTCTTT. It codes for CSLRTPKAFF. This chain joins TRBV20-1 and TRBJ1-1; D gene ambiguous. The length of the CDR3 is 10 residues. The germline V and J ends were trimmed by 8 bases and 9 bases, with 13 bases remaining between them. CDR1 and CDR2 (germline): DFQATT, SNEGSKA (reference sequence).

This clone was seen more than once but under ten times. V usage is TRBV7-9 and J usage is TRBJ1-5; TRBD1 matches at 9 bases. Germline-derived CDR1 and CDR2 are SEHNR and FQNEAQ (reference sequence). With V trimmed by 1 base and J by 6 bases, 10 bases remained unmatched. The CDR3 totals 17 residues. The CDR3 region is CASSLGGPPDRGQPQHF. The CDR3 DNA reads as TGTGCCAGCAGCTTAGGGGGGCCTCCGGACAGGGGTCAGCCCCAGCATTTT.

The chain employs TRBV4-1 and TRBJ2-7, with 7 positions matching TRBD1. The CDR3 is made up of 15 amino acids. Germline V gene sequence: CDR1 MGHRA, CDR2 YSYEKL. J lost 3 bases, V lost 1 base, and 6 bases had no gene match. CDR3: CASSQGRQGGYEQYF. The CDR3 bases are TGCGCCAGCAGCCAAGGTCGACAGGGTGGCTACGAGCAGTACTTC.

The chain recombines TRBV19 with TRBJ1-5; D is possibly TRBD1 (6 bases). Per the germline V gene, CDR1 is LNHDA and CDR2 is SQIVND (reference sequence). Trimming shortened V by 5 bases and J by 7 bases, and 15 bases separated the two germline ends. The CDR3 contains 14 residues. CDR3 coding DNA: TGTGCCAGTAGTTTGTCCCAGGGGATACAGCCCCAGCATTTT. The encoded protein is CASSLSQGIQPQHF.

CDR3 nucleotide sequence: TGTGCTAGTGGTTTCGCAGGGGGCGATGGCTACACCTTC. Translating it yields CASGFAGGDGYTF. This chain connects TRBV12-5 to TRBJ1-2; 8 bases align to TRBD1. V dropped 3 bases and J dropped 6; count of bases not matched to a gene: 3. The CDR3 is 13 amino acids. The germline V gene encodes CDR1 LGHNT and CDR2 FRNRAP.

V and J are TRBV18 and TRBJ1-2; 7 bases line up with TRBD1. The germline V gene encodes CDR1 KGHSH and CDR2 LQKENI. The CDR3 is made up of 13 amino acids. J was trimmed by 4 bases and V by 3 bases; bases with no gene match: 2. Written as DNA, the CDR3 is TGTGCCAGCTCACCTCCAGGGGGCTATGGCTACACCTTC. This sequence encodes CASSPPGGYGYTF.

The gene calls are TRBV18 and TRBJ1-1; 7 nucleotides match TRBD1. Germline V gene sequence: CDR1 KGHSH, CDR2 LQKENI. V was pared by 2 bases and J by 0 bases, with 9 bases of the junction left unmatched. The CDR3 sequence is 17 residues long. The CDR3 bases are TGTGCCAGCTCACCAGTTTCGGACAGGATTCTGAACACTGAAGCTTTCTTT. The encoded protein is CASSPVSDRILNTEAFF. Based on the CDR3 plus reference TRBV18 and TRBJ1-1, the full variable domain is NAGVMQNPRHLVRRRGQEARLRCSPMKGHSHVYWYRQLPEEGLKFMVYLQKENIIDESGMPKERFSAEFPKEGPSILRIQQVVRGDSAAYFCASSPVSDRILNTEAFFGQGTRLTVV.

The genes are TRBV6-6 and TRBJ2-1; TRBD2 might be the D (6 bases). The V end was cut by 2 bases, the J end by 4 bases, with 6 bases between. CDR1 MNHNY and CDR2 SVGAGI come from the germline V gene (reference sequence). The CDR3 runs 13 residues. The chain's CDR3 is CASSYGTYNEQFF. CDR3 sequence (DNA): TGTGCCAGCAGTTACGGGACTTACAATGAGCAGTTCTTC.

The rearrangement joins TRBV27 to TRBJ2-7; unclear D gene. The germline V gene has CDR1 MNHEY and CDR2 SMNVEV (reference sequence). The ends were cut back, 5 bases at V and 2 bases at J, with 10 bases in the middle. The CDR3 sequence is 13 residues long. CDR3 bases: TGTGCCAGCAGTCCGGACCCCACCTACGAGCAGTACTTC. This gives the protein CASSPDPTYEQYF.

The gene calls are TRBV9 and TRBJ2-1, with TRBD2 matching 7 bases. J gave up 1 base and V 9 bases, and 7 bases lay outside the gene matches. Per the germline V gene, CDR1 is SGDLS and CDR2 is YYNGEE. The CDR3 has 14 residues. CDR3 amino acids: CATNPGGSYNEQFF. In nucleotides, the CDR3 is TGTGCCACGAATCCGGGGGGTTCCTACAATGAGCAGTTCTTC.

As concerns this clone: The limits of the CDR3 on the DNA are not certain, so only TCRdb's listed CDR3 is given. This chain links TRBV3-1 (or the pseudogene TRBV3-2) with TRBJ1-1. Germline CDR1 LGHDT, CDR2 YNNKEL (reference sequence). The CDR3 adds up to 13 amino acids, both ends counted. CDR3 sequence: CASSQAVAIGTFF.

J is TRBJ2-3 and V is TRBV28; D might be TRBD1 or TRBD2, each matching 5 bases. V lost 7 bases, J lost 5 bases, and 22 bases lay in between. CDR1 is MDHEN and CDR2 is SYDVKM in the germline V gene. This CDR3 region has 16 residues. The CDR3 loop is CASTPLGPGQGDTQYF. The CDR3 DNA reads TGTGCCAGCACCCCCCTCGGTCCGGGGCAGGGAGATACGCAGTATTTT. The whole variable domain, remainder taken from reference TRBV28 and TRBJ2-3, is DVKVTQSSRYLVKRTGEKVFLECVQDMDHENMFWYRQDPGLGLRLIYFSYDVKMKEKGDIPEGYSVSREKKERFSLILESASTNQTSMYLCASTPLGPGQGDTQYFGPGTRLTVL.

This rearrangement joins TRBV11-2 to TRBJ2-1; D remains unclear. Per germline, CDR1 SGHAT and CDR2 FQNNGV. Trimming stripped 8 bases from V and 3 bases from J, with 14 bases between. CDR3 length: 14 amino acids. The CDR3 coding sequence is TGTGCCAGCGAAGGGTCCAGGCTCTACAATGAGCAGTTCTTC. It specifies CASEGSRLYNEQFF.

This chain connects TRBV28 to TRBJ2-7; D could derive from TRBD1 or TRBD2 (5 bases each). Germline CDR1 reads MDHEN; CDR2 reads SYDVKM. V was trimmed by 0 bases and J by 6 bases, leaving 12 bases between them. CDR3 length: 14 amino acids. The CDR3 DNA reads TGTGCCAGCAGTTTATGGAGGGGCATAGGCGAGCAGTACTTC. As protein: CASSLWRGIGEQYF.

This clone appeared once. This sequence joins TRBV15 and TRBJ2-7; 8 bases are a match to TRBD1. This CDR3 comprises 13 residues. V gave up 6 bases and J gave up 6 bases; unmatched junction bases: 7. Germline-derived CDR1 and CDR2 are LNHNV and YYDKDF (reference sequence). CDR3 amino acids: CATSREGTGEQYF. CDR3 DNA: TGTGCCACCAGTCGCGAAGGGACAGGCGAGCAGTACTTC.